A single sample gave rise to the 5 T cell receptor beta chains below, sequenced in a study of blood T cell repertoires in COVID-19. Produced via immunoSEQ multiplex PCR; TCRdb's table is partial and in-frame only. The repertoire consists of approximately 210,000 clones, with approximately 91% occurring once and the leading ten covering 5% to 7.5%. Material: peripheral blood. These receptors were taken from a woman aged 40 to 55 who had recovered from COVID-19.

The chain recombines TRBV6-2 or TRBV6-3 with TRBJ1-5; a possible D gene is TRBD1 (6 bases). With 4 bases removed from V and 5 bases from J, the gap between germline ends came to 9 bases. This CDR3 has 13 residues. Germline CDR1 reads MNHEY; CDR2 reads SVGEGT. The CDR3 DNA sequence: TGTGCCAGCAGTTGGGACATTTATCAGCCCCAGCATTTT. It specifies CASSWDIYQPQHF.

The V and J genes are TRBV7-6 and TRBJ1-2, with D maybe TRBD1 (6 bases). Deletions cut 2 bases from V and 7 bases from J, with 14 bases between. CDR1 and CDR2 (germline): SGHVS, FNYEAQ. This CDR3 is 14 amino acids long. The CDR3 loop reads CASSLSGGEFGYTF. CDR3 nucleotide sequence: TGTGCCAGCAGCTTATCGGGGGGCGAGTTTGGCTACACCTTC.

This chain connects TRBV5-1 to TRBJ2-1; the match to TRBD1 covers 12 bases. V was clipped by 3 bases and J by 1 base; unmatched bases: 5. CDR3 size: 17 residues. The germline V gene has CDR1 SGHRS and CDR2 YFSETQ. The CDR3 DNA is TGCGCCAGCAGCTGGGACAGGGGGCTGCCTTCCTACAATGAGCAGTTCTTC. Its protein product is CASSWDRGLPSYNEQFF.

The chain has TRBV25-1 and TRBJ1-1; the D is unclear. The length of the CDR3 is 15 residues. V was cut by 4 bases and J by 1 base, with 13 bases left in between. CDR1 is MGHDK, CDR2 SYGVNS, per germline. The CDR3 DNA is TGTGCCAGCAGTGGACGGGTAGGAAAGAACACTGAAGCTTTCTTT. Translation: CASSGRVGKNTEAFF. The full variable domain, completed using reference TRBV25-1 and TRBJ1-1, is EADIYQTPRYLVIGTGKKITLECSQTMGHDKMYWYQQDPGMELHLIHYSYGVNSTEKGDLSSESTVSRIRTEHFPLTLESARPSHTSQYLCASSGRVGKNTEAFFGQGTRLTVV.

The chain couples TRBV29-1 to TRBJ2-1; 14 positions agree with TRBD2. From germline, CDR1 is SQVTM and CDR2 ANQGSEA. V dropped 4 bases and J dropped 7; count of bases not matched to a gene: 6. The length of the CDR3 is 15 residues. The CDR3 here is CSVVGLAGVGNEQFF. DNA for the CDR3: TGCAGCGTTGTGGGACTAGCGGGAGTAGGAAATGAGCAGTTCTTC.